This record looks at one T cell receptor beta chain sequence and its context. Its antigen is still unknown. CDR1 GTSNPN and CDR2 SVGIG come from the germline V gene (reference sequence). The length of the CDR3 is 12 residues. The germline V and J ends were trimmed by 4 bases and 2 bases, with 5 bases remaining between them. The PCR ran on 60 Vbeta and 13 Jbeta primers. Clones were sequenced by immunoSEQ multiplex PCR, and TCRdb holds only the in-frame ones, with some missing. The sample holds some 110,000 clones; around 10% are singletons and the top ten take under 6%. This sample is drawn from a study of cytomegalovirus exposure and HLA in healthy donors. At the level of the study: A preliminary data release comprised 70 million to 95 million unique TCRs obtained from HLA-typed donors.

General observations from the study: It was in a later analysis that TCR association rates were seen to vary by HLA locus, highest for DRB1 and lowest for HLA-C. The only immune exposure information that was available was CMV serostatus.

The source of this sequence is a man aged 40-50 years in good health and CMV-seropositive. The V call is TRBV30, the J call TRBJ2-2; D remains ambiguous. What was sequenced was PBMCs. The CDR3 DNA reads TGTGCCTGGAATTCAAACACCGGGGAGCTGTTTTTT. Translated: CAWNSNTGELFF.